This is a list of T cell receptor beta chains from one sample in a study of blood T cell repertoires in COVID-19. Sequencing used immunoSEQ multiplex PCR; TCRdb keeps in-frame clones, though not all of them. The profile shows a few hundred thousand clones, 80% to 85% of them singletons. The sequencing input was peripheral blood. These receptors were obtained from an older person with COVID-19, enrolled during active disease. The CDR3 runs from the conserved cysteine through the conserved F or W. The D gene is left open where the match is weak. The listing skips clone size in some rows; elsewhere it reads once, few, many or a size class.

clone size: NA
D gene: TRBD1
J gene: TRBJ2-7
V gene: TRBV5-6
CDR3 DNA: TGTGCCAGCAGCGGGAGGGACAGGGAATACGAGCAGTACTTC
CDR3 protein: CASSGRDREYEQYF

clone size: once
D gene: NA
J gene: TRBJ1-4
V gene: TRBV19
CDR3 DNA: TGTGCCAGTAGTTTAACCTCGGTAGATAATGAAAAACTGTTTTTT
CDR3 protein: CASSLTSVDNEKLFF

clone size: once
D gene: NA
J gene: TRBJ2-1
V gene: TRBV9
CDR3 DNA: TGTGCCAGCAGCGTAGAACAGGGCAGTGACAATGAGCAGTTCTTC
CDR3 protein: CASSVEQGSDNEQFF

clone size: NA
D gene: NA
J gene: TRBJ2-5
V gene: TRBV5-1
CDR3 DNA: TGCGCCAGCAGCCTAGAAGAGACCCAGTACTTC
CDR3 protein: CASSLEETQYF

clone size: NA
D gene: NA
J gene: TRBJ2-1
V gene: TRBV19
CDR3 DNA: TGTGCCAGTAGTACCCCTCAGGGTTGGGACAATGAGCAGTTCTTC
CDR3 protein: CASSTPQGWDNEQFF

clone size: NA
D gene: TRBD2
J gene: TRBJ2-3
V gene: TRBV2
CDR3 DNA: TGTGCCAGCAGTGATACTAGCGGGAGGGCCTTCTCTAGCACAGATACGCAGTATTTT
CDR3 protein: CASSDTSGRAFSSTDTQYF

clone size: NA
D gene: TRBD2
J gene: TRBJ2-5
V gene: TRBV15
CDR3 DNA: TGTGCCACCAGCGAGCGACTAGCGGGGGTTGAGACCCAGTACTTC
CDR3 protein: CATSERLAGVETQYF

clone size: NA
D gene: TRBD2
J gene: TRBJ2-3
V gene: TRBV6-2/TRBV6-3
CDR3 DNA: TGTGCCAGCAGTTCTGATCTGGCTGGGGGGGGCACAGATACGCAGTATTTT
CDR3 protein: CASSSDLAGGGTDTQYF

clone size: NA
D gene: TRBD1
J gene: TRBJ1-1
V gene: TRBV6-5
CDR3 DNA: TGTGCCAGCGCCTACAGGGGGAGAGCTGAAGCTTTCTTT
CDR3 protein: CASAYRGRAEAFF

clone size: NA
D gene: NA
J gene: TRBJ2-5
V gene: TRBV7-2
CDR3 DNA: TGTGCCAGCAGCTTAGCCCCCATGGGTGGAGAGCAAGAGACCCAGTACTTC
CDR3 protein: CASSLAPMGGEQETQYF

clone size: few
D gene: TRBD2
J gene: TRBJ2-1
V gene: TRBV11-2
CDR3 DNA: TGTGCCAGCAGCCGGGGGGCCTACAATGAGCAGTTCTTC
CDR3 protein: CASSRGAYNEQFF

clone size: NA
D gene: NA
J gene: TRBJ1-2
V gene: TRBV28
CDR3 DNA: TGTGCCAGCAGCCAAGGGGGGACTAGGCACTACTATGGCTACACCTTC
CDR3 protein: CASSQGGTRHYYGYTF

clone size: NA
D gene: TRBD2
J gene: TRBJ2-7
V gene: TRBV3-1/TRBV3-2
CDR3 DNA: TGTGCCAGCAGCCGCGGGCGGGGGGACTCCTACGAGCAGTACTTC
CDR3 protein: CASSRGRGDSYEQYF

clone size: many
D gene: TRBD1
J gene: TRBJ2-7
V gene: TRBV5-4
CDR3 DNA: TGTGCCAGCAGCTCACAGGGGGGTGGCGAGCAGTACTTC
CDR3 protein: CASSSQGGGEQYF

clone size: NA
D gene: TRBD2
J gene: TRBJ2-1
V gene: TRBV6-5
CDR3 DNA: TGTGCCAGCAGTCCCGGGGACTACTACAATGAGCAGTTCTTC
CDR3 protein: CASSPGDYYNEQFF

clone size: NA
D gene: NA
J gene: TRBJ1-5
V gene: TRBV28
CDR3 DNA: TGTGCCAGCAGTTTAGGGGGCCTTGGGGTTCAGCCCCAGCATTTT
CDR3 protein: CASSLGGLGVQPQHF

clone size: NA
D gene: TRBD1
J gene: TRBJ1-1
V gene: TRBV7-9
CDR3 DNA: TGTGCCAGCAGCTTAGAGGGGGCTAGCACTGAAGCTTTCTTT
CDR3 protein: CASSLEGASTEAFF

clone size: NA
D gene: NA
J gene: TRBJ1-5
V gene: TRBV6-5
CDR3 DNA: TGTGCCAGCATCCGCGAGGGCTTTGTCAATCAGCCCCAGCATTTT
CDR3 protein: CASIREGFVNQPQHF

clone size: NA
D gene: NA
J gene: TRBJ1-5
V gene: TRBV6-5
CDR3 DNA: TGTGCCAGCAGTCCCAGTGTATGGCCTCAGCCCCAGCATTTT
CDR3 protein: CASSPSVWPQPQHF